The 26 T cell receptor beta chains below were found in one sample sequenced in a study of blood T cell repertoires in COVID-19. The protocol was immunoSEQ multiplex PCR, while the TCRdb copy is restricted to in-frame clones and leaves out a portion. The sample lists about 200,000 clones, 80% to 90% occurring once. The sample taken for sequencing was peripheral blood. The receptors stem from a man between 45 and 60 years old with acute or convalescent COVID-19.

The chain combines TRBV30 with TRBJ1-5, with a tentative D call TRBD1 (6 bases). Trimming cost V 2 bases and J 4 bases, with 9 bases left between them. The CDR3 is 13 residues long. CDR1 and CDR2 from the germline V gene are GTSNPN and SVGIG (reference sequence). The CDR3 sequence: CAWSPRGNQPQHF. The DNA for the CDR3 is TGTGCCTGGAGTCCGAGGGGGAATCAGCCCCAGCATTTT.

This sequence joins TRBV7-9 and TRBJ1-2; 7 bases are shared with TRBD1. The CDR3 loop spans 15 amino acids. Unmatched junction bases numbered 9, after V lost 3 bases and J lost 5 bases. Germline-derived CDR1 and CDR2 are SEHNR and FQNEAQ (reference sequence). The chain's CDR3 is CASSFRGPKSYGYTF. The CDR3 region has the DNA TGTGCCAGCAGCTTTAGGGGGCCTAAGTCGTATGGCTACACCTTC.

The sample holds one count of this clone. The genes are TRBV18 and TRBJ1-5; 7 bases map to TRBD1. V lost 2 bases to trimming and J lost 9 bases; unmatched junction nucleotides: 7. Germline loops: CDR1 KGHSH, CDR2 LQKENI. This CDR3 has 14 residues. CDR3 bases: TGTGCCAGCTCACCAACCTCAGGGGGAAGGCCCCAGCATTTT. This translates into CASSPTSGGRPQHF. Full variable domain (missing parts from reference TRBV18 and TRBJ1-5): NAGVMQNPRHLVRRRGQEARLRCSPMKGHSHVYWYRQLPEEGLKFMVYLQKENIIDESGMPKERFSAEFPKEGPSILRIQQVVRGDSAAYFCASSPTSGGRPQHFGDGTRLSIL.

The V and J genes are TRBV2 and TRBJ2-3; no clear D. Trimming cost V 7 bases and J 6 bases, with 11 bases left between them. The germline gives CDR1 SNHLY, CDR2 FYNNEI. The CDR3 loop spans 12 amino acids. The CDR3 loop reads CASKAETDTQYF. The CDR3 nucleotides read TGTGCCAGCAAGGCGGAGACGGATACGCAGTATTTT. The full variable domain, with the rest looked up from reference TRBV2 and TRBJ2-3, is EPEVTQTPSHQVTQMGQEVILRCVPISNHLYFYWYRQILGQKVEFLVSFYNNEISEKSEIFDDQFSVERPDGSNFTLKIRSTKLEDSAMYFCASKAETDTQYFGPGTRLTVL.

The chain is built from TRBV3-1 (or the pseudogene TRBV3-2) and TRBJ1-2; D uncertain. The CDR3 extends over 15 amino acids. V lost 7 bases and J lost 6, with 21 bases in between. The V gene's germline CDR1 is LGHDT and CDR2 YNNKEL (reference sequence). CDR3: CASKFQDRLGDGYTF. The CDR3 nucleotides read TGTGCCAGCAAATTCCAGGACCGACTAGGTGATGGCTACACCTTC.

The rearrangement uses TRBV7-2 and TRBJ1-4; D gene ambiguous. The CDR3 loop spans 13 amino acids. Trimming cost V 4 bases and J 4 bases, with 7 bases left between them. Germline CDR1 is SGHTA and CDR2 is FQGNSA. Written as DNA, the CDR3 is TGTGCCAGCAGCTGGCCAGATAATGAAAAACTGTTTTTT. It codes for CASSWPDNEKLFF. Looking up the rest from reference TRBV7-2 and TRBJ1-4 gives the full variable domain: GAGVSQSPSNKVTEKGKDVELRCDPISGHTALYWYRQSLGQGLEFLIYFQGNSAPDKSGLPSDRFSAERTGGSVSTLTIQRTQQEDSAVYLCASSWPDNEKLFFGSGTQLSVL.

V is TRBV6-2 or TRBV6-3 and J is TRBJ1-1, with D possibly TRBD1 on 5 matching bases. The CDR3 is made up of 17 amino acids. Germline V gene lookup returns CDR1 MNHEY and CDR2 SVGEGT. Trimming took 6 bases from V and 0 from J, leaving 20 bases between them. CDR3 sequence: CASSLTRAGPLNTEAFF. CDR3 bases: TGTGCCAGCAGCCTAACGAGGGCGGGACCCCTGAACACTGAAGCTTTCTTT.

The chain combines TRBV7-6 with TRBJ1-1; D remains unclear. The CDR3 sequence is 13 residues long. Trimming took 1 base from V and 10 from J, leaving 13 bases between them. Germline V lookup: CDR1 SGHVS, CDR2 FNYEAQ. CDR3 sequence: CASSLDQASAAFF. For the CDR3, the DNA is TGTGCCAGCAGCTTAGACCAGGCATCCGCAGCTTTCTTT.

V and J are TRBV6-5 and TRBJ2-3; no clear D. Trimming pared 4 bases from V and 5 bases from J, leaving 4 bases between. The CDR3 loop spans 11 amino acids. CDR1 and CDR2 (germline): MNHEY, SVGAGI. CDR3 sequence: CASSSIDTQYF. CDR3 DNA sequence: TGTGCCAGCAGTTCTATAGATACGCAGTATTTT.

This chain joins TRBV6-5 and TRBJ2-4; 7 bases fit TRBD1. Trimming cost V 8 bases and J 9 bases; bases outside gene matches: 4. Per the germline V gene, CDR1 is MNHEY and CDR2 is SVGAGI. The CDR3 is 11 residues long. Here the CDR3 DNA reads TGTGCCAGCTCACAGGGGAGCATTCAGTACTTC. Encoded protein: CASSQGSIQYF.

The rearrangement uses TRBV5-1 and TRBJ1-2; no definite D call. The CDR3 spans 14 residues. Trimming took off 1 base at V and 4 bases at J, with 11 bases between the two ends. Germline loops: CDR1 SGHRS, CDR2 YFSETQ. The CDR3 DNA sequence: TGCGCCAGCAGCTTGCTGTCTGTGAGCTATGGCTACACCTTC. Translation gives CASSLLSVSYGYTF.

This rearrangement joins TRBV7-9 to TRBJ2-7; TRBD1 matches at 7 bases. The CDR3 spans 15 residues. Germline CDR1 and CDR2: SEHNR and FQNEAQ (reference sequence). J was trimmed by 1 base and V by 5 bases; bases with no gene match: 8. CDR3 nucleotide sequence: TGTGCCAGCAGCCCAGGGGGTCGTGGATCCTACGAGCAGTACTTC. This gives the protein CASSPGGRGSYEQYF.

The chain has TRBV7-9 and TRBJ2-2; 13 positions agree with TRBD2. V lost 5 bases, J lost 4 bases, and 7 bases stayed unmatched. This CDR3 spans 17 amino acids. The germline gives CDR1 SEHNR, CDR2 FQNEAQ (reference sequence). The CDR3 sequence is CASSVRTSGGGTGELFF. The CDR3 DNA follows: TGTGCCAGCAGCGTAAGGACTAGCGGGGGAGGCACCGGGGAGCTGTTTTTT.

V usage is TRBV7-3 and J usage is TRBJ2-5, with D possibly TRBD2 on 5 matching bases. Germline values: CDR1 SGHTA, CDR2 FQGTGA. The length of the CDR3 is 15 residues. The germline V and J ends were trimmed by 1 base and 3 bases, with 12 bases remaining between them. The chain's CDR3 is CASSLRRASEETQYF. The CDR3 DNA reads TGTGCCAGCAGCTTAAGGCGGGCGTCAGAAGAGACCCAGTACTTC. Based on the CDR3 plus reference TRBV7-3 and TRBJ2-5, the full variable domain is GAGVSQTPSNKVTEKGKYVELRCDPISGHTALYWYRQSLGQGPEFLIYFQGTGAADDSGLPNDRFFAVRPEGSVSTLKIQRTERGDSAVYLCASSLRRASEETQYFGPGTRLLVL.

In DNA, the CDR3 is TGCAGCGTTGAACTTGGGACTAGCGATGAGCAGTTCTTC. This codes for CSVELGTSDEQFF. The chain joins TRBV29-1 to TRBJ2-1, with 10 bases identical to TRBD2. Germline loops: CDR1 SQVTM, CDR2 ANQGSEA. The CDR3 runs to 13 residues. The ends lost 2 bases at V and 8 bases at J; junction bases unmatched: 3.

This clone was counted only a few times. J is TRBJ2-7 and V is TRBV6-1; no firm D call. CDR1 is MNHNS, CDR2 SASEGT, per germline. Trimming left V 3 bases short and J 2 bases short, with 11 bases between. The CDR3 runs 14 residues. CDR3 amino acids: CASSDRSPPYEQYF. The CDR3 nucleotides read TGTGCCAGCAGTGACAGAAGTCCTCCCTACGAGCAGTACTTC.

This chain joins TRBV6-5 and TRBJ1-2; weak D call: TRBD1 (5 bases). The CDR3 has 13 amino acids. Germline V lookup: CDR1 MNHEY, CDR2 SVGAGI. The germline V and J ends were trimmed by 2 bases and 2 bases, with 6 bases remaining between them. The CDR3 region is CASSYDRNYGYTF. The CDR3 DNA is TGTGCCAGCAGTTACGACAGAAACTATGGCTACACCTTC.

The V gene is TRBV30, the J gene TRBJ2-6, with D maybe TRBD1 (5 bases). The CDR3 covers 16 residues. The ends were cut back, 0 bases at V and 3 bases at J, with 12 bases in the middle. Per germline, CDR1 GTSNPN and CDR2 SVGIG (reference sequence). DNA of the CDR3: TGTGCCTGGAGTGTATGGGGAACAGGTGGGGCCAACGTCCTGACTTTC. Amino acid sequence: CAWSVWGTGGANVLTF. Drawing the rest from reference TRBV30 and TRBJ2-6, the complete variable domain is SQTIHQWPATLVQPVGSPLSLECTVEGTSNPNLYWYRQAAGRGLQLLFYSVGIGQISSEVPQNLSASRPQDRQFILSSKKLLLSDSGFYLCAWSVWGTGGANVLTFGAGSRLTVL.

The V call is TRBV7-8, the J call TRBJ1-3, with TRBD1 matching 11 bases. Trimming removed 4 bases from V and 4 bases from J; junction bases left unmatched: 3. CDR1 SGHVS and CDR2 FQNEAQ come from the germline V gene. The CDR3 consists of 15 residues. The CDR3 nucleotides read TGTGCCAGCAGCTCGGACAGGGGGCTCGGAAACACCATATATTTT. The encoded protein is CASSSDRGLGNTIYF. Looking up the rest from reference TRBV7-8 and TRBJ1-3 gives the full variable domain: GAGVSQSPRYKVAKRGQDVALRCDPISGHVSLFWYQQALGQGPEFLTYFQNEAQLDKSGLPSDRFFAERPEGSVSTLKIQRTQQEDSAVYLCASSSDRGLGNTIYFGEGSWLTVV.

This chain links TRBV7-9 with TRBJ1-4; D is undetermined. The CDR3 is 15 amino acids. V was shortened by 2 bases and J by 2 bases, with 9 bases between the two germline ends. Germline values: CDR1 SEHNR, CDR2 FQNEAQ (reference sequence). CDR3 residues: CASSLSARTNEKLFF. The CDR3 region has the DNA TGTGCCAGCAGCTTAAGCGCGCGGACTAATGAAAAACTGTTTTTT.

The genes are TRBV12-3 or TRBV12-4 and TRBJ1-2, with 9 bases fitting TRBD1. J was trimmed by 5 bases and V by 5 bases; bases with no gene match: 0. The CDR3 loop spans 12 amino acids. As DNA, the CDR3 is TGTGCCAGCAGTGACAGGGGGTATGGCTACACCTTC. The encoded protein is CASSDRGYGYTF.

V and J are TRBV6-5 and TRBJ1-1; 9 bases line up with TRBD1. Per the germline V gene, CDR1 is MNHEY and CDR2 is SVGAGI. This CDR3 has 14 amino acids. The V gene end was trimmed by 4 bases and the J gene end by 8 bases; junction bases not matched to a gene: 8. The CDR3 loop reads CASSLDRGGFEAFF. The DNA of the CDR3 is TGTGCCAGCAGTTTGGACAGGGGCGGGTTCGAAGCTTTCTTT.

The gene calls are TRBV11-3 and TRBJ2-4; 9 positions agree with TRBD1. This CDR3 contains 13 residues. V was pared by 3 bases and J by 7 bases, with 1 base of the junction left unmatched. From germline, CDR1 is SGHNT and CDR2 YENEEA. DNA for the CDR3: TGTGCCAGCAGCTTTGGGACAGGGAACATTCAGTACTTC. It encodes CASSFGTGNIQYF.

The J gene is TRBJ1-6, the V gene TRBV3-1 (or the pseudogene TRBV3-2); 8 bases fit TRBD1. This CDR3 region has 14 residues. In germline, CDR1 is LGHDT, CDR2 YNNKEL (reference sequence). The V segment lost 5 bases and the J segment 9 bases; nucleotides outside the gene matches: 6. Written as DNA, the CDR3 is TGTGCCAGCAGCTATGGACAGGGAGGTTCACCCCTCCACTTT. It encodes CASSYGQGGSPLHF.

The CDR3 DNA reads TGTGCCAGCAGCTTGTTGATAGCGGACTTCTCTGAGCAGTTCTTC. This codes for CASSLLIADFSEQFF. The chain is built from TRBV5-6 and TRBJ2-1; the D gene is possibly TRBD2 (6 bases). Trimming pared 1 base from V and 9 bases from J, leaving 17 bases between. Germline-derived CDR1 and CDR2 are SGHDT and YYEEEE. The CDR3 has 15 residues.

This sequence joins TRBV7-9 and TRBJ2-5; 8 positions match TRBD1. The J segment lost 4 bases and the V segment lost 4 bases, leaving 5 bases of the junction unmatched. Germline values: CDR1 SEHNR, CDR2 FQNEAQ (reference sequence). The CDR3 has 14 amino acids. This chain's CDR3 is CASSSRGRGETQYF. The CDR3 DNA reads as TGTGCCAGCAGCTCCAGGGGGCGCGGAGAGACCCAGTACTTC. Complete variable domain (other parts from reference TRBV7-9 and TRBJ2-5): DTGVSQNPRHKITKRGQNVTFRCDPISEHNRLYWYRQTLGQGPEFLTYFQNEAQLEKSRLLSDRFSAERPKGSFSTLEIQRTEQGDSAMYLCASSSRGRGETQYFGPGTRLLVL.